These 12 T cell receptor beta chains share one sample of origin, sequenced in a study of T cell changes during pregnancy in multiple sclerosis. Assay: immunoSEQ multiplex PCR; the TCRdb copy retains only in-frame clones and omits some. This sample has around 39,000 clones, with about 90% found just once. Sample: CD8+ T cells from peripheral blood mononuclear cells, taken before pregnancy. The receptors come from a female donor with multiple sclerosis, enrolled in a pregnancy study.

This clone was observed once. This chain connects TRBV13 to TRBJ1-2, with 8 bases aligning to TRBD1. Per the germline V gene, CDR1 is PRHDT and CDR2 is FYEKMQ (reference sequence). With 4 bases clipped from V and 1 base from J, the junction kept 5 bases outside the gene matches. The CDR3 contains 15 residues. The CDR3 spells CASSYDRGLNYGYTF. CDR3 coding DNA: TGTGCCAGCAGCTATGACAGGGGTCTTAACTATGGCTACACCTTC.

The chain combines TRBV19 with TRBJ1-1; weak D call: TRBD1 (5 bases). This CDR3 spans 13 amino acids. Per germline, CDR1 LNHDA and CDR2 SQIVND (reference sequence). Trimming pared 1 base from V and 7 bases from J, leaving 10 bases between. This chain's CDR3 is CASSIARADEAFF. For the CDR3, the DNA is TGTGCCAGTAGTATAGCCAGGGCGGATGAAGCTTTCTTT.

The chain combines TRBV2 with TRBJ1-1; a possible D gene is TRBD1 (5 bases). CDR1 and CDR2 (germline): SNHLY, FYNNEI. The CDR3 totals 12 residues. Deletions cut 1 base from V and 6 bases from J, with 6 bases between. The CDR3 DNA follows: TGTGCCAGCAGTGAAGGGGGGGCTGAAGCTTTCTTT. Translated, it gives CASSEGGAEAFF.

This clone was picked up one time. V gene TRBV7-3 combines with J gene TRBJ2-1; possibly TRBD2 for D (6 bases). The germline V gene encodes CDR1 SGHTA and CDR2 FQGTGA. The CDR3 sequence is 13 residues long. Deletions cut 2 bases from V and 10 bases from J, with 12 bases between. CDR3 nucleotides: TGTGCCAGCAGCTTAGTGGGTAGCGGCGAGCAGTTCTTC. It specifies CASSLVGSGEQFF.

The gene calls are TRBV2 and TRBJ2-1; TRBD2 matches 7 bases. Germline values: CDR1 SNHLY, CDR2 FYNNEI. CDR3 length: 21 residues. V dropped 3 bases and J dropped 5; count of bases not matched to a gene: 25. This CDR3 reads CASSDSPLQPLANEMDNEQFF. The CDR3 DNA sequence: TGTGCCAGCAGTGATTCCCCATTACAACCACTAGCGAACGAAATGGACAATGAGCAGTTCTTC.

The V call is TRBV7-6, the J call TRBJ1-2; 7 bases are a match to TRBD1. Germline V CDR1 and CDR2: SGHVS, FNYEAQ. The CDR3 contains 13 residues. V trimming: 0 bases; J trimming: 8 bases; junction bases outside the gene matches: 3. The CDR3 is CASSLAQGWGYTF. The CDR3 region has the DNA TGTGCCAGCAGCTTAGCACAGGGGTGGGGCTACACCTTC.

The chain employs TRBV9 and TRBJ1-2, with 8 positions matching TRBD1. The CDR3 spans 14 residues. The germline CDR1 and CDR2 sequences are SGDLS and YYNGEE. Trimming cost V 4 bases and J 8 bases; bases outside gene matches: 10. The CDR3 here is CASSLEQGARGYTF. As DNA, the CDR3 is TGTGCCAGCAGCCTAGAGCAGGGGGCGCGGGGCTACACCTTC.

In DNA form, the CDR3 reads TGTGCCAGCAGCGCCGGTAGGGAGGGGGGCACAGATACGCAGTATTTT. It translates to CASSAGREGGTDTQYF. This chain uses TRBV9 with TRBJ2-3; a possible D gene is TRBD2 (7 bases). The germline gives CDR1 SGDLS, CDR2 YYNGEE. The CDR3 runs 16 residues. V lost 3 bases to trimming and J lost 1 base, with 15 bases between them.

J is TRBJ1-2 and V is TRBV7-9; D is ambiguous. The CDR3 is 15 residues long. Germline V gene data show CDR1 as SEHNR and CDR2 as FQNEAQ (reference sequence). The V gene lost 5 bases and the J gene lost 2 bases, with 15 bases spanning the gap. CDR3 sequence (DNA): TGTGCCAGCAGCCCCCCGGAAGACATGAACTATGGCTACACCTTC. Amino acid sequence: CASSPPEDMNYGYTF. Full variable domain (outside the CDR3, taken from reference TRBV7-9 and TRBJ1-2): DTGVSQNPRHKITKRGQNVTFRCDPISEHNRLYWYRQTLGQGPEFLTYFQNEAQLEKSRLLSDRFSAERPKGSFSTLEIQRTEQGDSAMYLCASSPPEDMNYGYTFGSGTRLTVV.

The V gene is TRBV9, the J gene TRBJ1-5; 7 bases match TRBD1. The CDR3 totals 15 residues. With V trimmed by 1 base and J by 4 bases, 5 bases remained unmatched. Germline V gives CDR1 SGDLS, CDR2 YYNGEE. CDR3 sequence reads: CASSVSGTVNQPQHF. For the CDR3, the DNA is TGTGCCAGCAGCGTAAGTGGGACAGTAAATCAGCCCCAGCATTTT.

The table lists this clone with a count of one. The V gene is TRBV5-1, the J gene TRBJ2-7; D may be TRBD2 (6 bases). CDR1 SGHRS and CDR2 YFSETQ come from the germline V gene. The ends were cut back, 2 bases at V and 5 bases at J, with 14 bases in the middle. This CDR3 contains 14 residues. In DNA, the CDR3 is TGCGCCAGCAGCTTACGGGGGAGTGGGGACGAGCAGTACTTC. This sequence encodes CASSLRGSGDEQYF.

This clone was counted only a few times. The chain recombines TRBV20-1 with TRBJ1-1; D is ambiguous. This CDR3 comprises 11 residues. Germline assignment: CDR1 DFQATT and CDR2 SNEGSKA (reference sequence). V lost 6 bases and J 0 bases, leaving 5 bases between the germline ends. The CDR3 is CSAILNTEAFF. The CDR3 bases are TGCAGTGCAATATTGAACACTGAAGCTTTCTTT.